These 17 T cell receptor beta chains originate from one sample sequenced in a study of cytomegalovirus exposure and HLA in healthy donors. Clones were read by immunoSEQ multiplex PCR, and TCRdb kept only the in-frame ones, dropping some. This sample has tens of thousands of clones, with roughly 90% found just once. The sequencing input was PBMCs. These TCRs come from a woman in her late teens or twenties in good health and CMV-seropositive.

This chain connects TRBV6-1 to TRBJ2-7, with D possibly TRBD1 on 5 matching bases. CDR3 length: 11 residues. V was trimmed by 7 bases and J by 6 bases, leaving 10 bases between them. CDR1 and CDR2 (germline): MNHNS, SASEGT. The CDR3 DNA reads as TGTGCCAGCACTTATAGGGGCGAGCAGTACTTC. It codes for CASTYRGEQYF.

The rearrangement uses TRBV2 and TRBJ2-1; perhaps TRBD2 as D (6 bases). The CDR3 is 19 residues long. Per the germline V gene, CDR1 is SNHLY and CDR2 is FYNNEI. Trimming shortened V by 2 bases and J by 0 bases, and 20 bases separated the two germline ends. The CDR3 is CASSESGRMGGSSYNEQFF. In DNA, the CDR3 is TGTGCCAGCAGTGAATCCGGCCGGATGGGAGGAAGCTCCTACAATGAGCAGTTCTTC.

The J gene is TRBJ2-1, the V gene TRBV7-2; TRBD1 aligns across 8 bases. Germline V CDR1 and CDR2: SGHTA, FQGNSA. The CDR3 length is 15 residues. V shed 6 bases and J 5 bases; nucleotides not matched to a gene: 9. The CDR3 coding sequence is TGTGCCAGCAGACTTCCGGGACAGGTGCACAATGAGCAGTTCTTC. Translated: CASRLPGQVHNEQFF.

V usage is TRBV11-2 and J usage is TRBJ2-7; the D gene is possibly TRBD2 (6 bases). With 3 bases removed from V and 5 bases from J, the gap between germline ends came to 17 bases. CDR3 size: 15 residues. CDR1 SGHAT and CDR2 FQNNGV come from the germline V gene. The CDR3 region has the DNA TGTGCCAGCAGCTTTGATAGTCGGGAGTATAACGAGCAGTACTTC. Translating it yields CASSFDSREYNEQYF.

The rearrangement uses TRBV28 and TRBJ1-2; 7 bases fit TRBD1. Germline values: CDR1 MDHEN, CDR2 SYDVKM. The V gene end was trimmed by 8 bases and the J gene end by 8 bases; junction bases not matched to a gene: 14. The CDR3 has 14 amino acids. The CDR3 region is CASFPAGQLYGYTF. The CDR3 DNA is TGTGCCAGCTTCCCGGCGGGACAGCTCTACGGCTACACCTTC.

The chain has TRBV7-8 and TRBJ1-5; 9 bases fit TRBD1. V trimming: 5 bases; J trimming: 3 bases; junction bases outside the gene matches: 8. The CDR3 loop spans 16 amino acids. The germline CDR1 and CDR2 sequences are SGHVS and FQNEAQ. CDR3: CASSIGTGRINQPQHF. In nucleotides, the CDR3 is TGTGCCAGCAGCATCGGGACAGGGAGAATCAATCAGCCCCAGCATTTT.

The chain is built from TRBV28 and TRBJ1-1; 9 bases map to TRBD1. The germline V gene encodes CDR1 MDHEN and CDR2 SYDVKM. The V segment lost 5 bases and the J segment 5 bases; nucleotides outside the gene matches: 9. This CDR3 has 15 residues. The CDR3 here is CASSELGQGVTEAFF. CDR3 in DNA: TGTGCCAGCAGTGAGTTGGGACAGGGCGTAACTGAAGCTTTCTTT.

The chain joins TRBV27 to TRBJ2-5, with TRBD2 matching 9 bases. Germline trimming cut 3 bases from V and 0 bases from J; bases unmatched to any gene: 5. There are 16 residues in the CDR3. CDR1 and CDR2 (germline): MNHEY, SMNVEV (reference sequence). The CDR3 bases are TGTGCCAGCAGTTTGCGACTAGCGGAGTACCAAGAGACCCAGTACTTC. It yields the protein CASSLRLAEYQETQYF.

This clone has a handful of counts. The chain recombines TRBV5-8 with TRBJ2-5, with 7 bases matching TRBD2. Germline CDR1 reads SGHTS; CDR2 reads YDEGEE. The CDR3 extends over 13 amino acids. With V trimmed by 3 bases and J by 7 bases, 6 bases remained unmatched. This chain's CDR3 is CASSWGGSGTQYF. CDR3 nucleotides: TGTGCCAGCAGCTGGGGGGGTTCGGGGACCCAGTACTTC.

The genes are TRBV6-6 and TRBJ2-7; 7 bases are a match to TRBD1. The germline V gene encodes CDR1 MNHNY and CDR2 SVGAGI (reference sequence). V lost 7 bases, J lost 6 bases, and 9 bases stayed unmatched. The CDR3 has 13 amino acids. The CDR3 protein is CASTTGFYGEQYF. For the CDR3, the DNA is TGTGCCAGCACGACAGGGTTTTATGGCGAGCAGTACTTC.

The genes are TRBV7-2 and TRBJ2-7; 8 bases match TRBD1. Germline V gene lookup returns CDR1 SGHTA and CDR2 FQGNSA. The CDR3 contains 15 residues. With V trimmed by 1 base and J by 0 bases, 2 bases remained unmatched. DNA of the CDR3: TGTGCCAGCAGCTTAGAGACAGGGGTCTCCTACGAGCAGTACTTC. This sequence encodes CASSLETGVSYEQYF.

The chain uses TRBV2 and TRBJ1-1; D is undetermined. V was shortened by 0 bases and J by 0 bases, with 11 bases between the two germline ends. The CDR3 covers 16 residues. Germline V gene sequence: CDR1 SNHLY, CDR2 FYNNEI. CDR3 protein: CASSEATPRMNTEAFF. In DNA, the CDR3 is TGTGCCAGCAGTGAAGCTACACCTCGAATGAACACTGAAGCTTTCTTT. The full variable domain, rest sourced from reference TRBV2 and TRBJ1-1, is EPEVTQTPSHQVTQMGQEVILRCVPISNHLYFYWYRQILGQKVEFLVSFYNNEISEKSEIFDDQFSVERPDGSNFTLKIRSTKLEDSAMYFCASSEATPRMNTEAFFGQGTRLTVV.

This clone counts as medium-sized. The rearrangement uses TRBV6-4 and TRBJ2-1; D remains unclear. The CDR3 is made up of 16 amino acids. Trimming removed 0 bases at V and 8 bases at J, with 17 bases between. CDR1 and CDR2 (germline): MRHNA, SNTAGT. The CDR3 DNA reads TGTGCCAGCAGTGACTCAAGTGTCAGCGAGGTTGATGAGCAGTTCTTC. This encodes CASSDSSVSEVDEQFF.

V and J are TRBV5-1 and TRBJ2-3; TRBD1 matches at 7 bases. The CDR3 is made up of 15 amino acids. With 2 bases clipped from V and 0 bases from J, the junction kept 3 bases outside the gene matches. Germline V CDR1 and CDR2: SGHRS, YFSETQ. The chain's CDR3 is CASSFRGRSTDTQYF. The CDR3 bases are TGCGCCAGCAGCTTTAGGGGGCGAAGCACAGATACGCAGTATTTT.

This chain joins TRBV9 and TRBJ1-5, with 7 nucleotides matching TRBD1. The germline V gene has CDR1 SGDLS and CDR2 YYNGEE. V shed 5 bases, J shed 5 bases, and the junction held 7 bases outside the gene matches. The CDR3 is 14 amino acids. The CDR3 nucleotides are TGTGCCAGCAGTAGGGAACAGGGGTATCAGCCCCAGCATTTT. Protein sequence: CASSREQGYQPQHF.

This clone was seen only a few times. The V call is TRBV2, the J call TRBJ1-5; 7 nucleotides align to TRBD1. Losses at the gene ends were 5 bases for V and 6 bases for J; bases not matched to a gene: 4. The germline CDR1 and CDR2 sequences are SNHLY and FYNNEI. This CDR3 comprises 13 residues. The CDR3 loop reads CASSSGQIQPQHF. The CDR3 DNA reads as TGTGCCAGCAGTTCGGGACAGATTCAGCCCCAGCATTTT.

This clone was picked up a small number of times. This chain links TRBV11-2 with TRBJ1-6; no clear D. Germline V gene lookup returns CDR1 SGHAT and CDR2 FQNNGV. This CDR3 has 14 amino acids. V lost 3 bases and J 7 bases, leaving 10 bases between the germline ends. As DNA, the CDR3 is TGTGCCAGCAGCTTCCCGGGTAGGAATTCACCCCTCCACTTT. Translation gives CASSFPGRNSPLHF.